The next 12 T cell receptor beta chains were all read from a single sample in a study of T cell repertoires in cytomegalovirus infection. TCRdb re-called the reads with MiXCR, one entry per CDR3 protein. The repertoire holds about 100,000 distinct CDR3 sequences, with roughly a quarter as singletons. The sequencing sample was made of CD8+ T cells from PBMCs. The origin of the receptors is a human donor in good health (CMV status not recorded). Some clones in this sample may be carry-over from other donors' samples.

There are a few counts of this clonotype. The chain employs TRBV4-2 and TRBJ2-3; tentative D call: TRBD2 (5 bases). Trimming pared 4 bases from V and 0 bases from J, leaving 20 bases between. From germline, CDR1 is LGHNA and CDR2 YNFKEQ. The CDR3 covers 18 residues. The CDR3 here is CASSPLIGSGSSTDTQYF. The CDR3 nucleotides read TGTGCCAGCAGCCCCCTCATCGGTTCGGGGTCGAGCACAGATACGCAGTATTTT.

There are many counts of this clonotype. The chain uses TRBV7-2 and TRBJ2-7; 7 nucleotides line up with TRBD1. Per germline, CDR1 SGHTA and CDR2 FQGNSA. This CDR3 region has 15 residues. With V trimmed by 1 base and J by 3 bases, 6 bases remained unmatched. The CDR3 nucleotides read TGTGCCAGCAGCTTAGTTACAGGGGAGAACTACGAGCAGTACTTC. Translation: CASSLVTGENYEQYF.

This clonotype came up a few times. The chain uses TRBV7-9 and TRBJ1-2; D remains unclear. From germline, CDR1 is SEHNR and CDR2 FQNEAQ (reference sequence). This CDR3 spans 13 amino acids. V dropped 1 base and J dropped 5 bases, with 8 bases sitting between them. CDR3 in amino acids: CASSLEAGYGYTF. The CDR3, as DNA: TGTGCCAGCAGCTTAGAGGCGGGTTATGGCTACACCTTC.

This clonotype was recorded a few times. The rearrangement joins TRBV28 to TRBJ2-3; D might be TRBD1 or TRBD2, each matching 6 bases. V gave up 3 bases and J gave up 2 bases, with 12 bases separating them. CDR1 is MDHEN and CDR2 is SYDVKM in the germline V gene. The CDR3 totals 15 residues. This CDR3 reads CASSFEGGPTDTQYF. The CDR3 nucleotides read TGTGCCAGCAGTTTTGAGGGGGGCCCCACAGATACGCAGTATTTT.

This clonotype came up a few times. Written as DNA, the CDR3 is TGTGCCAGCAGCTTAGAATCGGGCAATCAGCCCCAGCATTTT. Protein sequence: CASSLESGNQPQHF. J is TRBJ1-5 and V is TRBV7-9; D is unresolved. V gave up 1 base and J gave up 2 bases, with 6 bases separating them. There are 14 residues in the CDR3. Germline V lookup: CDR1 SEHNR, CDR2 FQNEAQ (reference sequence).

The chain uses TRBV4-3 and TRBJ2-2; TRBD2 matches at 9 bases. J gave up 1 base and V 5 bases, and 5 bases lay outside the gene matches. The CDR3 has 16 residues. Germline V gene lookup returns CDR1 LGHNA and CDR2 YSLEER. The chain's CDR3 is CASSGSSGVNTGELFF. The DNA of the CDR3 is TGCGCCAGCAGCGGATCTAGCGGGGTGAACACCGGGGAGCTGTTTTTT.

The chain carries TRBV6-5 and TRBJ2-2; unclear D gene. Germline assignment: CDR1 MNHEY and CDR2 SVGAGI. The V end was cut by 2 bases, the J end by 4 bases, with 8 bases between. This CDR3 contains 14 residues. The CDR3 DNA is TGTGCCAGCAGTTACGGAGTTCGCACCGGGGAGCTGTTTTTT. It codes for CASSYGVRTGELFF.

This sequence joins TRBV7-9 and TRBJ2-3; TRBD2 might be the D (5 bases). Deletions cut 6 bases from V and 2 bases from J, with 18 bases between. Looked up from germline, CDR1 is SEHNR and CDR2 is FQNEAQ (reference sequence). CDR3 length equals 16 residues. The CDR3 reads CASSQYQRTPTDTQYF. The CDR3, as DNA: TGTGCCAGCAGTCAATATCAGCGGACCCCCACAGATACGCAGTATTTT. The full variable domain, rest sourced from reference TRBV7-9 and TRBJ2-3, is DTGVSQNPRHKITKRGQNVTFRCDPISEHNRLYWYRQTLGQGPEFLTYFQNEAQLEKSRLLSDRFSAERPKGSFSTLEIQRTEQGDSAMYLCASSQYQRTPTDTQYFGPGTRLTVL.

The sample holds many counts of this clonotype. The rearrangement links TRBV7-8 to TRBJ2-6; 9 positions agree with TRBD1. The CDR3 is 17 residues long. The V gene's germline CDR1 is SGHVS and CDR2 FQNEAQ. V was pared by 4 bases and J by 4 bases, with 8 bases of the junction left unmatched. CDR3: CASSSRTGELGANVLTF. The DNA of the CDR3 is TGTGCCAGCAGCTCCAGGACAGGGGAACTCGGGGCCAACGTCCTGACTTTC.

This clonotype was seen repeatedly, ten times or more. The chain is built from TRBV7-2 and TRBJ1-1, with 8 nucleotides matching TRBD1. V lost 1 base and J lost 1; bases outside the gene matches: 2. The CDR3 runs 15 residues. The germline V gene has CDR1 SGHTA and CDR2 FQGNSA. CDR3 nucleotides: TGTGCCAGCAGCTTAGGGGACAGGCGGAACACTGAAGCTTTCTTT. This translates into CASSLGDRRNTEAFF.

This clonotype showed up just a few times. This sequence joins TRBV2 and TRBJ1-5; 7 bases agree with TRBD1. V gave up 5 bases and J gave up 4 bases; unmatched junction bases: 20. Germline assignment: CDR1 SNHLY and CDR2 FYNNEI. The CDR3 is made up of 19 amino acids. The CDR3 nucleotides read TGTGCCAGCAGTCTAGACAGGGACAACCCTCGGCGCGGAAATCAGCCCCAGCATTTT. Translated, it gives CASSLDRDNPRRGNQPQHF.

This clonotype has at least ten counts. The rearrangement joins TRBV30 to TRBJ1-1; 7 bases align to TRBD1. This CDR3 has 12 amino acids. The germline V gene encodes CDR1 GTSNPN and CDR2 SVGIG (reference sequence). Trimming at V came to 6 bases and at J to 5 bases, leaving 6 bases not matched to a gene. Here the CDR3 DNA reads TGTGCCTGCCCTAGGGGGCCTACTGAAGCTTTCTTT. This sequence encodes CACPRGPTEAFF.